These 15 T cell receptor beta chains were sequenced from one sample in a study of T cell responses to AZD1222 COVID-19 vaccine. Repertoires were generated with immunoSEQ multiplex PCR, while TCRdb's copy carries only in-frame clones and drops some. The sample includes under 170,000 clones, 80% to 95% of them seen just once. The sample consisted of peripheral blood, taken 28 days after the second AZD1222 dose. The receptors come from an adult who received the AZD1222 COVID-19 vaccine.

The chain is built from TRBV5-4 and TRBJ1-3; weak D call: TRBD1 (6 bases). The CDR3 extends over 18 amino acids. Germline lookup yields CDR1 SGHNT and CDR2 YYREEE (reference sequence). V was shortened by 3 bases and J by 4 bases, with 23 bases between the two germline ends. As DNA, the CDR3 is TGTGCCAGCAGCTCGGGGGCCCCCGGGAGGCTAGCGGGAAACACCATATATTTT. It yields the protein CASSSGAPGRLAGNTIYF.

The genes are TRBV18 and TRBJ2-2; 7 positions match TRBD1. Germline CDR1 and CDR2: KGHSH and LQKENI. This CDR3 has 15 residues. Trimming removed 2 bases from V and 9 bases from J; junction bases left unmatched: 9. CDR3 sequence: CASSPLNRGSRELFF. DNA of the CDR3: TGTGCCAGCTCACCATTGAACAGGGGAAGTAGGGAGCTGTTTTTT.

This clone was counted a single time. This chain joins TRBV12-3 or TRBV12-4 and TRBJ2-1; D is ambiguous. CDR3 length: 11 amino acids. The V gene lost 4 bases and the J gene lost 5 bases, with 3 bases spanning the gap. In nucleotides, the CDR3 is TGTGCCAGCAGTTGGGACAATGAGCAGTTCTTC. Protein sequence: CASSWDNEQFF.

The chain couples TRBV30 to TRBJ2-2; D remains unclear. The CDR3 length is 15 residues. Germline-derived CDR1 and CDR2 are GTSNPN and SVGIG (reference sequence). Between the trimmed V and J ends, which lost 0 bases and 0 bases, there was a span of 8 bases. CDR3 coding DNA: TGTGCCTGGAGTGTATTAGAGACGAACACCGGGGAGCTGTTTTTT. It encodes CAWSVLETNTGELFF.

This clone was observed a single time. This chain joins TRBV2 and TRBJ1-3; D remains unclear. This CDR3 has 14 amino acids. The germline gives CDR1 SNHLY, CDR2 FYNNEI. The germline V and J ends were trimmed by 4 bases and 2 bases, with 9 bases remaining between them. The CDR3 reads CASSGVEAGNTIYF. The DNA for the CDR3 is TGTGCCAGCAGTGGGGTCGAGGCTGGAAACACCATATATTTT.

The chain employs TRBV5-6 and TRBJ1-5; TRBD1 agrees at 7 bases. The germline V gene has CDR1 SGHDT and CDR2 YYEEEE. CDR3 size: 17 residues. V lost 1 base and J lost 4; bases outside the gene matches: 11. CDR3 region: CASSLQEGAWGNQPQHF. In DNA form, the CDR3 reads TGTGCCAGCAGCTTGCAGGAGGGGGCCTGGGGAAATCAGCCCCAGCATTTT.

The chain carries TRBV19 and TRBJ2-7; 7 nucleotides match TRBD1. The germline V gene encodes CDR1 LNHDA and CDR2 SQIVND (reference sequence). This CDR3 contains 16 residues. J was trimmed by 2 bases and V by 7 bases; bases with no gene match: 14. The CDR3 coding sequence is TGTGCCAGTACCCTAAAGACAGGGCCATTCACCTACGAGCAGTACTTC. Translated: CASTLKTGPFTYEQYF.

V and J are TRBV30 and TRBJ2-5; TRBD1 agrees at 8 bases. The germline V gene encodes CDR1 GTSNPN and CDR2 SVGIG (reference sequence). The CDR3 contains 16 residues. Trimming removed 5 bases from V and 5 bases from J; junction bases left unmatched: 16. CDR3 nucleotides: TGTGCCTGGGACCGCGCGCAGGGGGCCCTAAGGGAGACCCAGTACTTC. Protein product: CAWDRAQGALRETQYF. The whole variable domain, remainder taken from reference TRBV30 and TRBJ2-5, is SQTIHQWPATLVQPVGSPLSLECTVEGTSNPNLYWYRQAAGRGLQLLFYSVGIGQISSEVPQNLSASRPQDRQFILSSKKLLLSDSGFYLCAWDRAQGALRETQYFGPGTRLLVL.

Only one count was recorded for this clone. The V gene is TRBV25-1, the J gene TRBJ2-7; 11 bases align to TRBD2. Germline V gene lookup returns CDR1 MGHDK and CDR2 SYGVNS. This CDR3 spans 15 amino acids. Trimming cost V 8 bases and J 4 bases; bases outside gene matches: 10. The CDR3 nucleotides read TGTGCCAGCTTATTAGCGGGAGGGCCTAGGTACGAGCAGTACTTC. Translating gives CASLLAGGPRYEQYF.

CDR3 bases: TGTGCCAGCAGCGTGGGGAAAGGGGCCTCGCAAGAGACCCAGTACTTC. It is translated as CASSVGKGASQETQYF. The chain employs TRBV5-5 and TRBJ2-5; possible D gene TRBD1, 5 bases. Germline CDR1 reads SGHKS; CDR2 reads YYEKEE (reference sequence). This CDR3 has 16 amino acids. Trimming cost V 4 bases and J 2 bases, with 18 bases left between them.

The chain carries TRBV7-9 and TRBJ2-2, with D hard to call. Looked up from germline, CDR1 is SEHNR and CDR2 is FQNEAQ (reference sequence). CDR3 length equals 16 residues. V lost 3 bases, J lost 0 bases, and 11 bases lay in between. Here the CDR3 reads CASSFRVASNTGELFF. CDR3 in DNA: TGTGCCAGCAGCTTTAGAGTAGCTTCGAACACCGGGGAGCTGTTTTTT.

The V call is TRBV5-1, the J call TRBJ1-6; D ambiguous. Germline CDR1 and CDR2: SGHRS and YFSETQ. V lost 4 bases and J lost 0, with 17 bases in between. The CDR3 is made up of 18 amino acids. CDR3 DNA: TGCGCCAGCAGCCCGGCGGCCAGTTCGAGCTCCTATAATTCACCCCTCCACTTT. Protein: CASSPAASSSSYNSPLHF.

The chain joins TRBV7-2 to TRBJ2-5; TRBD2 matches 7 bases. The CDR3 has 14 residues. Germline V gene lookup returns CDR1 SGHTA and CDR2 FQGNSA. V was clipped by 5 bases and J by 7 bases; unmatched bases: 10. CDR3 in DNA: TGTGCCAGCAGCCCCGTGGGGGGGTGGGTGACCCAGTACTTC. It translates to CASSPVGGWVTQYF. The complete variable domain, with remaining parts taken from reference TRBV7-2 and TRBJ2-5, reads GAGVSQSPSNKVTEKGKDVELRCDPISGHTALYWYRQSLGQGLEFLIYFQGNSAPDKSGLPSDRFSAERTGGSVSTLTIQRTQQEDSAVYLCASSPVGGWVTQYFGPGTRLLVL.

In its sample, this clone was seen a few times. The rearrangement joins TRBV6-1 to TRBJ2-7, with D possibly matching TRBD2 (5 bases). Germline V CDR1 and CDR2: MNHNS, SASEGT. The CDR3 has 15 residues. Trimming removed 1 base at V and 3 bases at J, with 13 bases between. In DNA, the CDR3 is TGTGCCAGCAGTGAAGGTGGGAGAGACCTCTACGAGCAGTACTTC. Translated: CASSEGGRDLYEQYF.

In nucleotides, the CDR3 is TGTGCCAGCAGCGAGACAGGTCCCGGGGAAGGGGCCAACGTCCTGACTTTC. Its protein is CASSETGPGEGANVLTF. V gene TRBV21-1 combines with J gene TRBJ2-6; TRBD1, the D gene given by the table, was not confirmed from the DNA. TRBV21-1 is shown as a pseudogene. CDR3 length: 17 residues.